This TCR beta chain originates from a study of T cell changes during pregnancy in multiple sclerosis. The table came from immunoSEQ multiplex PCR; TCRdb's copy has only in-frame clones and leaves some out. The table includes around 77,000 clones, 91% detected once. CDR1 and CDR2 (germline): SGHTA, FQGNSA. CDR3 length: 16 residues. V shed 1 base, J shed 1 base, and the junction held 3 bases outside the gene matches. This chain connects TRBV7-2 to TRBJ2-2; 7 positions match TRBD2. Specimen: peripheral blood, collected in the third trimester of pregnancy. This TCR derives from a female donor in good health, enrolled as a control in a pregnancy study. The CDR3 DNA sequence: TGTGCCAGCAGCTTAGGGGGGGGAGGGAACACCGGGGAGCTGTTTTTT. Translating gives CASSLGGGGNTGELFF.